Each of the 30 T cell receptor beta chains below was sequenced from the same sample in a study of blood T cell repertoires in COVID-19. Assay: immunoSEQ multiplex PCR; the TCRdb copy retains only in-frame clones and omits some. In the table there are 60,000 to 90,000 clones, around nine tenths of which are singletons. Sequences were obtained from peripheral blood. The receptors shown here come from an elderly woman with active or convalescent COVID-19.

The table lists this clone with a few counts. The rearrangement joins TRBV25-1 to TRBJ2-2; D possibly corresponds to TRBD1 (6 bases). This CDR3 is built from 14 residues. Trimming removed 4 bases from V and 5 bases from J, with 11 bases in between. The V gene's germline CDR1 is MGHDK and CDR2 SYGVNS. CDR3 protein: CASSGWGPTGELFF. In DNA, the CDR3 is TGTGCCAGCAGTGGCTGGGGGCCAACCGGGGAGCTGTTTTTT.

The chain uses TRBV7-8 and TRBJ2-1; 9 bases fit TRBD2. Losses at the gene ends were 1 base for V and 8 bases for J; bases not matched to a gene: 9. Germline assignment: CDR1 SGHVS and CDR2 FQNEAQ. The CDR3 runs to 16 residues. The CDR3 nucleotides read TGTGCCAGCAGCTTAGGACGCGGGGGGGTGGTGGATGAGCAGTTCTTC. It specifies CASSLGRGGVVDEQFF.

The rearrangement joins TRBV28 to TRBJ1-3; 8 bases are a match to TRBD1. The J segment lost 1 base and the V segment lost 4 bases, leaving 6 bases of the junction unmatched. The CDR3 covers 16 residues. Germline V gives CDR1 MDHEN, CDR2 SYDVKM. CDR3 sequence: CASSSPQGASGNTIYF. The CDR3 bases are TGTGCCAGCAGTTCGCCTCAGGGGGCTTCTGGAAACACCATATATTTT.

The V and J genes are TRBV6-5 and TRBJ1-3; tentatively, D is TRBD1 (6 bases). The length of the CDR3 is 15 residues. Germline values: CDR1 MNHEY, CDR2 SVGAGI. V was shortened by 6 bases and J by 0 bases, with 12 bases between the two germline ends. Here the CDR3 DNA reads TGTGCCAGCAGCTTACAGGGAGTCTCTGGAAACACCATATATTTT. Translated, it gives CASSLQGVSGNTIYF.

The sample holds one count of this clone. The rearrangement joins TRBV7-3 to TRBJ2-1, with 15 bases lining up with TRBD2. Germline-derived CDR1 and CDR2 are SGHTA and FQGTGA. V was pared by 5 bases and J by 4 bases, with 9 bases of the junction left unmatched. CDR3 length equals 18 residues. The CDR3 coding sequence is TGTGCCAGCAGCCATCCCGGGACTAGCGGGGGGATATACAATGAGCAGTTCTTC. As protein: CASSHPGTSGGIYNEQFF.

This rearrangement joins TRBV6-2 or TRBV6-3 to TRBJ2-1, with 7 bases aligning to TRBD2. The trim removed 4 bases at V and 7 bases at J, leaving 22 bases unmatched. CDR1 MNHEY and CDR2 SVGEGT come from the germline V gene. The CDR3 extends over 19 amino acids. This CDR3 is CASSSRLWVAGLQANEQFF. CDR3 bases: TGTGCCAGCAGTTCCCGACTCTGGGTAGCGGGCCTCCAAGCGAATGAGCAGTTCTTC.

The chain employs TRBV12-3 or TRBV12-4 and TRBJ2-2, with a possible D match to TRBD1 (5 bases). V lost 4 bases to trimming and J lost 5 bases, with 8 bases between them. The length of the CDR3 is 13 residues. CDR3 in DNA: TGTGCCAGCAGTTCCAAGGGGACCGGGGAGCTGTTTTTT. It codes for CASSSKGTGELFF.

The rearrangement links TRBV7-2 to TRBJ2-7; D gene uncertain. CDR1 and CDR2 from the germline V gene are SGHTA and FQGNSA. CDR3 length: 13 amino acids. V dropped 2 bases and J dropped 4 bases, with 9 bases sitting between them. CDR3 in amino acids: CASSLLEAYEQYF. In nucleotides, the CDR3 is TGTGCCAGCAGCTTATTAGAAGCATACGAGCAGTACTTC.

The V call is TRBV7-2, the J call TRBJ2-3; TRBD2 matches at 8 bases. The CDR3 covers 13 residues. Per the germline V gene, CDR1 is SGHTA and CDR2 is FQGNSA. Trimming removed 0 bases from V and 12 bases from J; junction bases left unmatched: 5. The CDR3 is CASSLAAGAVQYF. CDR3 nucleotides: TGTGCCAGCAGCTTAGCAGCGGGAGCGGTTCAGTATTTT.

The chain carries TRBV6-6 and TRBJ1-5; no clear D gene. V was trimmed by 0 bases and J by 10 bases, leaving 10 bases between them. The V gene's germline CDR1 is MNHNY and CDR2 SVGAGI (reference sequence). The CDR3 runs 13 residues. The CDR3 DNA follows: TGTGCCAGCAGTTACTCGTTGAGGGAACCCCAGCATTTT. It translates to CASSYSLREPQHF.

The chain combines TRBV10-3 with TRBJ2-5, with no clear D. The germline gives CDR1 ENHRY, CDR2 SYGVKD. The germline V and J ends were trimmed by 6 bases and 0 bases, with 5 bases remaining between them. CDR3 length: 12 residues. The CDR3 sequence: CAIRSDQETQYF. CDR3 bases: TGTGCCATCAGGAGCGACCAAGAGACCCAGTACTTC.

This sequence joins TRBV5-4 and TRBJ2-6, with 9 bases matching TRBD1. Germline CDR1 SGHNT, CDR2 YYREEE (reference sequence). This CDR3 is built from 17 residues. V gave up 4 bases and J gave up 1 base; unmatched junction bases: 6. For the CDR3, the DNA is TGTGCCAGCAGCCCCGCGGGACAGGGATCTGGGGCCAACGTCCTGACTTTC. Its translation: CASSPAGQGSGANVLTF.

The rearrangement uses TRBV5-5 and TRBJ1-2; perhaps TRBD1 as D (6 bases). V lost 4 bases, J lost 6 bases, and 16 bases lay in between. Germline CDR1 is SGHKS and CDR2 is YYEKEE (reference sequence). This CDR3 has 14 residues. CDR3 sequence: CASSQVSDSHGYTF. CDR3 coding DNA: TGTGCCAGCAGCCAGGTTTCGGACAGCCATGGCTACACCTTC.

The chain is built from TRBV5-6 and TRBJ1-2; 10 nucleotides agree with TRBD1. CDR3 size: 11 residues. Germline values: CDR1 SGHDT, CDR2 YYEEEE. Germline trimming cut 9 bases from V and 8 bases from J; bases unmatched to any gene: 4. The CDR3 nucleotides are TGTGCCACGGGACAGGGGAAGGGCTACACCTTC. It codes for CATGQGKGYTF.

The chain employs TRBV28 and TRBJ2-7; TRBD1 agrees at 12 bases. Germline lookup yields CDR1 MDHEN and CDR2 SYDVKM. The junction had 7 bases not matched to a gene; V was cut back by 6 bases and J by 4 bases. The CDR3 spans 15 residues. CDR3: CASSPGTGGGYEQYF. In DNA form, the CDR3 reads TGTGCCAGCAGCCCCGGGACAGGGGGCGGGTACGAGCAGTACTTC.

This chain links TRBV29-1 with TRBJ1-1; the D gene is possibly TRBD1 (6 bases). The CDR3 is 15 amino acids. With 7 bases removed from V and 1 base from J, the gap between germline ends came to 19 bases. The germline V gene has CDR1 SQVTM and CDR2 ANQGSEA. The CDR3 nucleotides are TGCAGCGCTGGGAGGGACACGAGCACGAACACTGAAGCTTTCTTT. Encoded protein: CSAGRDTSTNTEAFF.

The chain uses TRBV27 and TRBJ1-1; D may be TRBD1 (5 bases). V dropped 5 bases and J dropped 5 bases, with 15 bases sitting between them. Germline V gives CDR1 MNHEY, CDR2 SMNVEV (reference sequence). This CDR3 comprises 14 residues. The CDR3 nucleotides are TGTGCCAGCAGTCCTGACAGTGGTGGGACTGAAGCTTTCTTT. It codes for CASSPDSGGTEAFF.

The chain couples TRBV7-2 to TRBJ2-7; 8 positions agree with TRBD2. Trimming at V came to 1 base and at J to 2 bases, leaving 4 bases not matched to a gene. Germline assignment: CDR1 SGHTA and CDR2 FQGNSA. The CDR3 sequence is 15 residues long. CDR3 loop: CASSLVSGRAYEQYF. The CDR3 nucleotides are TGTGCCAGCAGCTTAGTGTCCGGGAGGGCCTACGAGCAGTACTTC.

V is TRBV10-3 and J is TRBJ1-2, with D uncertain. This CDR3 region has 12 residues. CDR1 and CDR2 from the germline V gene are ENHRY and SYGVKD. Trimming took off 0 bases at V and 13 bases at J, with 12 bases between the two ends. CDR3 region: CAISESSGTATF. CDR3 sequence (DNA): TGTGCCATCAGTGAGTCATCGGGTACGGCCACCTTC.

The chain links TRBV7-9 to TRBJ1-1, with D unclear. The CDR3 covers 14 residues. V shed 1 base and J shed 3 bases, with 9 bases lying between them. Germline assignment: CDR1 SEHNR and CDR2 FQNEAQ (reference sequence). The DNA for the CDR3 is TGTGCCAGCAGCTTAGATGTGGAGTACACTGAAGCTTTCTTT. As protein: CASSLDVEYTEAFF. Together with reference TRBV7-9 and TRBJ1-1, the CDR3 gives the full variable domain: DTGVSQNPRHKITKRGQNVTFRCDPISEHNRLYWYRQTLGQGPEFLTYFQNEAQLEKSRLLSDRFSAERPKGSFSTLEIQRTEQGDSAMYLCASSLDVEYTEAFFGQGTRLTVV.

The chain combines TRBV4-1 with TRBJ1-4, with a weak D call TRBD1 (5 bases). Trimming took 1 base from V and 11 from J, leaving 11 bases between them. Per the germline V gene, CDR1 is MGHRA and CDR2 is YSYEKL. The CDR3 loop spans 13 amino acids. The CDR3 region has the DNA TGCGCCAGCAGCCAAGGGAACAGGCAGAAACTGTTTTTT. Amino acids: CASSQGNRQKLFF.

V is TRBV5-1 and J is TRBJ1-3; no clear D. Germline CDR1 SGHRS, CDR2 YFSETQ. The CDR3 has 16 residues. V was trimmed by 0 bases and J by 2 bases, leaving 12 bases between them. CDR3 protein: CASSLAVTAAGNTIYF. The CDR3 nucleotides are TGCGCCAGCAGCTTGGCCGTCACAGCCGCTGGAAACACCATATATTTT.

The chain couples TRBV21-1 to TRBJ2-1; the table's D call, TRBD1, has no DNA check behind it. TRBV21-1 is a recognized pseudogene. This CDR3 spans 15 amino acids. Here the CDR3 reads CASSGGQGDEREQFF. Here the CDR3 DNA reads TGTGCCAGCAGCGGGGGACAGGGAGACGAGCGAGAGCAGTTCTTC.

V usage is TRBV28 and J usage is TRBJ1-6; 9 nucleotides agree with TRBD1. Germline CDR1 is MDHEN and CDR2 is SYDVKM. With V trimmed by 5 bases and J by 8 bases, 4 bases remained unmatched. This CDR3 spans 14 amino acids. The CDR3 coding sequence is TGTGCCAGCAGTGGGACAGGGCGGCATTCACCCCTCCACTTT. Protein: CASSGTGRHSPLHF.

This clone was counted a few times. The CDR3 sequence: CASSPDPTGLYGYTF. CDR3 DNA sequence: TGTGCCAGCAGCCCGGACCCCACAGGGCTCTATGGCTACACCTTC. V is TRBV6-4 and J is TRBJ1-2; TRBD1 might be the D (6 bases). The length of the CDR3 is 15 residues. Trimming cost V 6 bases and J 4 bases, with 18 bases left between them. Germline V lookup: CDR1 MRHNA, CDR2 SNTAGT.

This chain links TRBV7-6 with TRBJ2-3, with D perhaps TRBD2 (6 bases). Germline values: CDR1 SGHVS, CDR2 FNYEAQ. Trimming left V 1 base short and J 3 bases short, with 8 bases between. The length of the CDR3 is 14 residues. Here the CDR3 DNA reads TGTGCCAGCAGCTTAGGTCGGGGGACAGATACGCAGTATTTT. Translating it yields CASSLGRGTDTQYF.

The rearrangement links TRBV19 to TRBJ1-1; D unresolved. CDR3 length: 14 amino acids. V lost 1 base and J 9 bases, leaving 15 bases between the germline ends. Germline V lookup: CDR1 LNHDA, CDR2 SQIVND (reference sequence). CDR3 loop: CASSIAHGGLQAFF. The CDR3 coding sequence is TGTGCCAGTAGTATAGCCCACGGCGGGCTACAAGCTTTCTTT.

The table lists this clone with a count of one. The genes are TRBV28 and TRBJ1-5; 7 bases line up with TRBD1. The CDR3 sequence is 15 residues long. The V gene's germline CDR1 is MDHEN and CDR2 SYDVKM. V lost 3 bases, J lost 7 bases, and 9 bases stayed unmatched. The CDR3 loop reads CASSFGGGLGQPQHF. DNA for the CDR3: TGTGCCAGCAGTTTCGGAGGGGGCCTAGGACAGCCCCAGCATTTT.

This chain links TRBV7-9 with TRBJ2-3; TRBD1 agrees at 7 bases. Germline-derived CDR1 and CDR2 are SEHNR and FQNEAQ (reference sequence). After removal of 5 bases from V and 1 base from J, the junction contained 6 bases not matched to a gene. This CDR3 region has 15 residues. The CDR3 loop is CASSPQRGRTDTQYF. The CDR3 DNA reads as TGTGCCAGCAGCCCCCAAAGGGGGCGCACAGATACGCAGTATTTT.

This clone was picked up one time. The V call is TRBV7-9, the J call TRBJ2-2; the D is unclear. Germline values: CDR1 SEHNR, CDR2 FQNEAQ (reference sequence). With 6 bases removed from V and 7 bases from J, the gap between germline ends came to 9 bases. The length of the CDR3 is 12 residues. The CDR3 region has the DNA TGTGCCAGCAGTTTGAGTAGCGGGGAGCTGTTTTTT. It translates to CASSLSSGELFF.